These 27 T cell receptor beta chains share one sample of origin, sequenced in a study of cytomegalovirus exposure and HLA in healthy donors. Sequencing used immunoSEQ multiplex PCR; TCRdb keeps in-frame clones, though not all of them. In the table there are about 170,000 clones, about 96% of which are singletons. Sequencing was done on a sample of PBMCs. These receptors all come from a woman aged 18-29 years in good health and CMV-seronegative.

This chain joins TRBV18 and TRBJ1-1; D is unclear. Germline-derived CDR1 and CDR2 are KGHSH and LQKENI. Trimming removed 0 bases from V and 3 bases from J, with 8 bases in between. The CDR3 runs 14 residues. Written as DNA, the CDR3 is TGTGCCAGCTCACCACCGAGGCCGCACACTGAAGCTTTCTTT. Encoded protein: CASSPPRPHTEAFF.

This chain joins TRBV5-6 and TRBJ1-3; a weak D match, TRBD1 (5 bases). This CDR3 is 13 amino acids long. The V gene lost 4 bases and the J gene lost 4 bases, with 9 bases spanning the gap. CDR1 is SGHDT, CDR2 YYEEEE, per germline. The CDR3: CASSPWGGNTIYF. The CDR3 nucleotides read TGTGCCAGCAGCCCTTGGGGCGGAAACACCATATATTTT.

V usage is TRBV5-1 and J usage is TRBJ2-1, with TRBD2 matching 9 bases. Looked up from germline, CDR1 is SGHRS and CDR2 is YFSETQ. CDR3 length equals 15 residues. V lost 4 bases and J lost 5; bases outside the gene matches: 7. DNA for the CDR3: TGCGCCAGCAGCCCCGGGCGGGGGGGAAACAATGAGCAGTTCTTC. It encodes CASSPGRGGNNEQFF.

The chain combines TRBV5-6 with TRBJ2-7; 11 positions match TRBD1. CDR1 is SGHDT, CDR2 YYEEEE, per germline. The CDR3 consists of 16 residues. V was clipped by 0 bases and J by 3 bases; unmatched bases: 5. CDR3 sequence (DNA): TGTGCCAGCAGCTTGGCCGGGACAGGGGGATACTACGAGCAGTACTTC. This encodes CASSLAGTGGYYEQYF.

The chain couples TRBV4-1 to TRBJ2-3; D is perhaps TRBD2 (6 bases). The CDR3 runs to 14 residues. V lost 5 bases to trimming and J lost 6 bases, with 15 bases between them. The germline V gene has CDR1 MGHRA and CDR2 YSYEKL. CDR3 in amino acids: CASSKTREADTQYF. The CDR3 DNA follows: TGCGCCAGCAGCAAGACTAGGGAGGCGGATACGCAGTATTTT.

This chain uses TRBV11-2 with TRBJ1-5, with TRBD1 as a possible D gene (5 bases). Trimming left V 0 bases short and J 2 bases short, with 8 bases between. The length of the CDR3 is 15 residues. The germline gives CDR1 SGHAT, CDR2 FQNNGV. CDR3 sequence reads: CASSLDRAGNQPQHF. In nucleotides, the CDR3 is TGTGCCAGCAGCTTAGACAGGGCGGGCAATCAGCCCCAGCATTTT.

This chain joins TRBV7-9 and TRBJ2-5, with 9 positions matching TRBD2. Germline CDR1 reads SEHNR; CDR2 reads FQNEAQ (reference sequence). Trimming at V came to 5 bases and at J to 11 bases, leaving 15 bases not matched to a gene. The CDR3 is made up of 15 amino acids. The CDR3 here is CASSQGGQRGAEQYF. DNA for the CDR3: TGTGCCAGCAGCCAAGGGGGGCAGCGGGGGGCGGAGCAGTACTTC.

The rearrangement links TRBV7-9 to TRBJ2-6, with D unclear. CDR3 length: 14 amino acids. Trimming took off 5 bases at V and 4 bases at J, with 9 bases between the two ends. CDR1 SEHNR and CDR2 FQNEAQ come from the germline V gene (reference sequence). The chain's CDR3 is CASSRQQGANVLTF. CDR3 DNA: TGTGCCAGCAGCCGACAACAGGGGGCCAACGTCCTGACTTTC.

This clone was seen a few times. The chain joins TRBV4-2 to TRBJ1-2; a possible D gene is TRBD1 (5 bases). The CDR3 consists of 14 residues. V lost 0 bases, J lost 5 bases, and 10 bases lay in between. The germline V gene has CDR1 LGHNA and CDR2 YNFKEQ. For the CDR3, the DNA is TGTGCCAGCAGCCAAGATGACAGTAGTTATGGCTACACCTTC. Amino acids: CASSQDDSSYGYTF.

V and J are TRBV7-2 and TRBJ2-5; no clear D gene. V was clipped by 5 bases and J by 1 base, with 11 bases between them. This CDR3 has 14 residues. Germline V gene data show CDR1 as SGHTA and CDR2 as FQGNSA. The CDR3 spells CASSTNTFQETQYF. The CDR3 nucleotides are TGTGCCAGCAGCACCAACACCTTCCAAGAGACCCAGTACTTC.

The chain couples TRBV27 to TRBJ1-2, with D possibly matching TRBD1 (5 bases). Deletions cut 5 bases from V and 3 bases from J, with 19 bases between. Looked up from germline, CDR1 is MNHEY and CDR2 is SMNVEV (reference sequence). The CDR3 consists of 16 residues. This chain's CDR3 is CASSPSRRDGYYGYTF. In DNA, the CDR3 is TGTGCCAGCAGTCCATCACGGCGGGACGGATACTATGGCTACACCTTC.

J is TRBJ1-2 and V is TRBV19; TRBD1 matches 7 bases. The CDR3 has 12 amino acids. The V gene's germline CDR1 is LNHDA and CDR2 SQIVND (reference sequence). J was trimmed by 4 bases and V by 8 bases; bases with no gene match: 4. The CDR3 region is CASGTDSYGYTF. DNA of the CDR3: TGTGCCAGTGGGACAGACAGCTATGGCTACACCTTC.

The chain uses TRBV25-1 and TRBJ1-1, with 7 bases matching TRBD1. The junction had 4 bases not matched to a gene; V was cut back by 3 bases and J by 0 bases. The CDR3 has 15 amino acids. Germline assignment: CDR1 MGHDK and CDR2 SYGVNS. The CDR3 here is CASSEGTDMNTEAFF. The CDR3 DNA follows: TGTGCCAGCAGTGAGGGGACAGATATGAACACTGAAGCTTTCTTT.

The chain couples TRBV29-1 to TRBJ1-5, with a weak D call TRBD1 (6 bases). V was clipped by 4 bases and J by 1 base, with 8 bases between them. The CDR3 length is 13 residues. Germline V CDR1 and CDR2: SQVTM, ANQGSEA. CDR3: CSVARGSNQPQHF. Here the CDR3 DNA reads TGCAGCGTTGCCAGGGGCAGCAATCAGCCCCAGCATTTT.

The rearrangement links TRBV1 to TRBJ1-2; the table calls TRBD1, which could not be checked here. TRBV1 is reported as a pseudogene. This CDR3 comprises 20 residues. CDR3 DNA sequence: TGCACCAGCAGCCAAGATCTAGACAGACTCACCACCTTATCTAACTATGGCTACACCTTC. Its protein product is CTSSQDLDRLTTLSNYGYTF.

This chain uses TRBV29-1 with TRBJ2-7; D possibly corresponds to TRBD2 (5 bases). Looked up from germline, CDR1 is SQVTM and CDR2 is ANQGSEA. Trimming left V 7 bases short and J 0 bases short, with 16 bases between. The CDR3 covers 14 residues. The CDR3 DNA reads TGCAGCGCCGAAAAAGCCGGGGTCTCCTACGAGCAGTACTTC. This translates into CSAEKAGVSYEQYF.

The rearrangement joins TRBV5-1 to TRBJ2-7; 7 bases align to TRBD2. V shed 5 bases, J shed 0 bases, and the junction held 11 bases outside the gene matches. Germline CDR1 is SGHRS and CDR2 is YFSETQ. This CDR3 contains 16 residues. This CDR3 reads CASRERAGTTSYEQYF. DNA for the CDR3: TGCGCCAGCAGGGAGAGAGCCGGGACTACCTCCTACGAGCAGTACTTC.

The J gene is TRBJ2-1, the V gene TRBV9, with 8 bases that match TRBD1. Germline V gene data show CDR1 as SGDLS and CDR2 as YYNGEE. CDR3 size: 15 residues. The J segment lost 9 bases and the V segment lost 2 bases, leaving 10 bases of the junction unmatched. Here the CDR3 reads CASSVAPAGGPEQFF. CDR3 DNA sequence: TGTGCCAGCAGCGTGGCCCCGGCAGGGGGCCCTGAGCAGTTCTTC.

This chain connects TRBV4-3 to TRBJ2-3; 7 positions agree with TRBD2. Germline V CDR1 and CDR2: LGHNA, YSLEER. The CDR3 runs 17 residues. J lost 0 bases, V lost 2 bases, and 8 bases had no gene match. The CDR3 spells CASSQLSVGGSTDTQYF. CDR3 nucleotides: TGCGCCAGCAGCCAACTTTCTGTGGGGGGGAGCACAGATACGCAGTATTTT.

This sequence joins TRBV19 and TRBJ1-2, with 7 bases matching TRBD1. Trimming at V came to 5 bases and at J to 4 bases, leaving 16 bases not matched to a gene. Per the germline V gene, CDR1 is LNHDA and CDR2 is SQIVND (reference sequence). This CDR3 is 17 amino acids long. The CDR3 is CASSGNPGTDRPYGYTF. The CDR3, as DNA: TGTGCCAGTAGTGGCAACCCTGGGACAGATCGCCCCTATGGCTACACCTTC.

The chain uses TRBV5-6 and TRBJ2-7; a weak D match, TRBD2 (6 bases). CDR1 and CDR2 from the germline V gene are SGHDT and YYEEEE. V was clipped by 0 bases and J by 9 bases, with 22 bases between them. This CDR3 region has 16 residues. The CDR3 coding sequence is TGTGCCAGCAGCTTGGGGTGGGGTAGCGGCCCCCTAGGGCAGTACTTC. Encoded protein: CASSLGWGSGPLGQYF.

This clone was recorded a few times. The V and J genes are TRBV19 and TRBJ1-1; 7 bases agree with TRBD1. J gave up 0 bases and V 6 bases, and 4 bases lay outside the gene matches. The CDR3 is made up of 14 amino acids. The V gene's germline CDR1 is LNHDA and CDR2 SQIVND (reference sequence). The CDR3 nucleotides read TGTGCCAGTAGGACAGGGTTTATGAACACTGAAGCTTTCTTT. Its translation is CASRTGFMNTEAFF.

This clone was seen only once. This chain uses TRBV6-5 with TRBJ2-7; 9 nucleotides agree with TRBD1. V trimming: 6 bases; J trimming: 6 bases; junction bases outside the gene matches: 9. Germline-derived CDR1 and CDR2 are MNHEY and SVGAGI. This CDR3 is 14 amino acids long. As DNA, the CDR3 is TGTGCCAGCAGGTCAAGACAGGGGGTCGCCGAGCAGTACTTC. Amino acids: CASRSRQGVAEQYF.

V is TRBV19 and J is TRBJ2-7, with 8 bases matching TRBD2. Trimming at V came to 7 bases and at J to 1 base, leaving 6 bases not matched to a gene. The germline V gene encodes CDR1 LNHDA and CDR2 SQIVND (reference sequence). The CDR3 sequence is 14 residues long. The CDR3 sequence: CASKLAGTSYEQYF. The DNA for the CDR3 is TGTGCCAGTAAGCTAGCGGGTACATCCTACGAGCAGTACTTC. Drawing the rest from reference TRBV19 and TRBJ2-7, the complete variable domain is DGGITQSPKYLFRKEGQNVTLSCEQNLNHDAMYWYRQDPGQGLRLIYYSQIVNDFQKGDIAEGYSVSREKKESFPLTVTSAQKNPTAFYLCASKLAGTSYEQYFGPGTRLTVT.

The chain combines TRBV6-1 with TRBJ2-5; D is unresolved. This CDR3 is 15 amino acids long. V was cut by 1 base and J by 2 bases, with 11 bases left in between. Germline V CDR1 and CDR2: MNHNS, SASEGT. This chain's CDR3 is CASSEVSLLQETQYF. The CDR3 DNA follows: TGTGCCAGCAGTGAAGTGTCCCTCCTACAAGAGACCCAGTACTTC.

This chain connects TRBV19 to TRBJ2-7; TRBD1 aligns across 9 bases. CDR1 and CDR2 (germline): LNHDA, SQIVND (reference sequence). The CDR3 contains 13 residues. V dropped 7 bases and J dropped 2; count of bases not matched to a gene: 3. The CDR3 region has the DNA TGTGCCAGTAAAGGGACAGGGACCTACGAGCAGTACTTC. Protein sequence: CASKGTGTYEQYF. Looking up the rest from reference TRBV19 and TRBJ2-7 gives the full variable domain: DGGITQSPKYLFRKEGQNVTLSCEQNLNHDAMYWYRQDPGQGLRLIYYSQIVNDFQKGDIAEGYSVSREKKESFPLTVTSAQKNPTAFYLCASKGTGTYEQYFGPGTRLTVT.

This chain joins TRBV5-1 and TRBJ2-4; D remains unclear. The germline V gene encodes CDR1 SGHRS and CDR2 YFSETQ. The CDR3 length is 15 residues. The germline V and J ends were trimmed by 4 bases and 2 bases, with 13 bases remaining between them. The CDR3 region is CASSRVIGSKNIQYF. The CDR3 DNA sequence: TGCGCCAGCAGCAGAGTTATCGGGTCCAAAAACATTCAGTACTTC.